These T cell receptor beta chains were read from a single sample in a study of cytomegalovirus exposure and HLA in healthy donors. Measured with immunoSEQ multiplex PCR; TCRdb has only the in-frame clones, and not every one. Among 150,000 or so clones, more than 75% were seen once, and the ten largest hold 9.5% to 15%. The source material was PBMCs. The receptor source for this set is a man aged 30 to 39 in good health and CMV-seropositive. CDR3s include the opening cysteine and the closing phenylalanine or tryptophan. Fields, in order: V gene, J gene, clone size, CDR3 length, D gene, CDR3 protein, CDR3 DNA. A D gene is named only where the DNA matches it firmly. Only part of the rows carry a size: once, few, many, or a class if the clone is expanded.

v_call: TRBV5-1
j_call: TRBJ2-5
clone_size: once
cdr3_length: 18
d_call: TRBD2
cdr3_aa: CASSWPTSGRLPQETQYF
cdr3_nt: TGCGCCAGCAGCTGGCCCACTAGCGGGAGGCTCCCCCAAGAGACCCAGTACTTC

v_call: TRBV14
j_call: TRBJ2-7
clone_size: -
cdr3_length: 13
d_call: -
cdr3_aa: CASSPSATYEQYF
cdr3_nt: TGTGCCAGCAGCCCGTCAGCGACCTACGAGCAGTACTTC

v_call: TRBV13
j_call: TRBJ2-4
clone_size: -
cdr3_length: 18
d_call: TRBD2
cdr3_aa: CASSLPAASGIAKNIQYF
cdr3_nt: TGTGCCAGCAGCTTGCCTGCGGCTAGCGGAATAGCCAAAAACATTCAGTACTTC

v_call: TRBV2
j_call: TRBJ2-5
clone_size: few
cdr3_length: 14
d_call: -
cdr3_aa: CASKFRGSLETQYF
cdr3_nt: TGTGCCAGCAAGTTTAGGGGGAGTTTGGAGACCCAGTACTTC

v_call: TRBV7-9
j_call: TRBJ2-1
clone_size: few
cdr3_length: 19
d_call: TRBD2
cdr3_aa: CASSLGGLAGGGTYNEQFF
cdr3_nt: TGTGCCAGCAGCTTAGGAGGACTAGCGGGAGGCGGAACCTACAATGAGCAGTTCTTC

v_call: TRBV19
j_call: TRBJ1-5
clone_size: -
cdr3_length: 12
d_call: -
cdr3_aa: CASRQSNQPQHF
cdr3_nt: TGTGCCAGTCGACAGAGCAATCAGCCCCAGCATTTT

v_call: TRBV5-6
j_call: TRBJ2-4
clone_size: few
cdr3_length: 18
d_call: -
cdr3_aa: CASSLEVDRDLAKNIQYF
cdr3_nt: TGTGCCAGCAGCTTGGAAGTTGACAGAGATCTAGCCAAAAACATTCAGTACTTC

v_call: TRBV27
j_call: TRBJ2-6
clone_size: -
cdr3_length: 15
d_call: -
cdr3_aa: CASRKGGSGANVLTF
cdr3_nt: TGTGCCAGCAGAAAAGGGGGCTCTGGGGCCAACGTCCTGACTTTC

v_call: TRBV7-2
j_call: TRBJ2-3
clone_size: -
cdr3_length: 19
d_call: TRBD2
cdr3_aa: CASSFRRTSGRGSTDTQYF
cdr3_nt: TGTGCCAGCAGCTTCCGGAGAACTAGCGGGAGGGGTAGCACAGATACGCAGTATTTT

v_call: TRBV5-1
j_call: TRBJ2-2
clone_size: -
cdr3_length: 14
d_call: -
cdr3_aa: CASSHGQYPGELFF
cdr3_nt: TGCGCCAGCAGCCACGGACAGTACCCCGGGGAGCTGTTTTTT

v_call: TRBV11-1
j_call: TRBJ2-7
clone_size: -
cdr3_length: 14
d_call: TRBD1
cdr3_aa: CASRRGTGNHEQYF
cdr3_nt: TGTGCCAGCCGTCGGGGGACAGGGAACCACGAGCAGTACTTC

v_call: TRBV29-1
j_call: TRBJ1-2
clone_size: -
cdr3_length: 14
d_call: TRBD1
cdr3_aa: CSVMPGTGAWDYTF
cdr3_nt: TGCAGCGTTATGCCCGGGACAGGGGCTTGGGACTACACCTTC

v_call: TRBV14
j_call: TRBJ1-1
clone_size: -
cdr3_length: 13
d_call: TRBD1
cdr3_aa: CASAGTGRTEAFF
cdr3_nt: TGTGCCAGCGCCGGGACAGGGAGAACTGAAGCTTTCTTT

v_call: TRBV28
j_call: TRBJ2-3
clone_size: -
cdr3_length: 16
d_call: TRBD2
cdr3_aa: CASSPRTSGGPDTQYF
cdr3_nt: TGTGCCAGCAGTCCCAGGACTAGCGGGGGGCCAGATACGCAGTATTTT

v_call: TRBV9
j_call: TRBJ2-1
clone_size: -
cdr3_length: 16
d_call: -
cdr3_aa: CASSVDYASSYNEQFF
cdr3_nt: TGTGCCAGCAGCGTAGACTACGCGAGCTCCTACAATGAGCAGTTCTTC

v_call: TRBV4-2
j_call: TRBJ1-2
clone_size: -
cdr3_length: 12
d_call: -
cdr3_aa: CASSLTNYGYTF
cdr3_nt: TGTGCCAGCAGCCTTACTAACTATGGCTACACCTTC